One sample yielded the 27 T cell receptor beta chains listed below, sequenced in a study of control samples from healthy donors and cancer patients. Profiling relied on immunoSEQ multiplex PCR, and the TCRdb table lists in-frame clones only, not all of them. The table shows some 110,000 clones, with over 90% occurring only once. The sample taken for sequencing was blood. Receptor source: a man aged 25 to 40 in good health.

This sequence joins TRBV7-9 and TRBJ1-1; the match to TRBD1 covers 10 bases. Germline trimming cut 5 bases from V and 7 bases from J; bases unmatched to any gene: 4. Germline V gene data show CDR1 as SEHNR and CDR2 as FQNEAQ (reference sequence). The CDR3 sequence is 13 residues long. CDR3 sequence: CASSRTGGDEAFF. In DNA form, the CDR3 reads TGTGCCAGCAGCCGGACAGGGGGAGATGAAGCTTTCTTT.

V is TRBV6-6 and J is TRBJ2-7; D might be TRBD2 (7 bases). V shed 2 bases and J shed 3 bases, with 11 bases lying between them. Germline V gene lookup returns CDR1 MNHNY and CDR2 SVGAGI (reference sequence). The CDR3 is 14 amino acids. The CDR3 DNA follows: TGTGCCAGCAGTTACCGGGGGGCACTCTACGAGCAGTACGTC. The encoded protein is CASSYRGALYEQYV.

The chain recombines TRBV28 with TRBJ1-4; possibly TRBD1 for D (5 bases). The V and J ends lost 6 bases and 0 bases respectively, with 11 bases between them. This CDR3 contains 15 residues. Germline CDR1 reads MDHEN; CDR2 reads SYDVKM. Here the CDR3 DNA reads TGTGCCAGCAGGACAGCTAACCCAACTAATGAAAAACTGTTTTTT. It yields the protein CASRTANPTNEKLFF.

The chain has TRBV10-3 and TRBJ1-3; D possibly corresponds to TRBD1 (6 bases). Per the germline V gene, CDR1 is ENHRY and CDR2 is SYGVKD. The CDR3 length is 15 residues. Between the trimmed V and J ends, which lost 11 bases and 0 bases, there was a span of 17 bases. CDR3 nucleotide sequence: TGTGCCTACAAGGGGGGGGTCGGCTCTGGAAACACCATATATTTT. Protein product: CAYKGGVGSGNTIYF.

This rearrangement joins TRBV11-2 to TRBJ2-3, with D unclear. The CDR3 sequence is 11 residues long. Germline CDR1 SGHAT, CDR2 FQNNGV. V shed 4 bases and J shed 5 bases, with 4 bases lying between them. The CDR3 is CASSYLDTQYF. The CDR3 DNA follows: TGTGCCAGCAGCTACCTAGATACGCAGTATTTT.

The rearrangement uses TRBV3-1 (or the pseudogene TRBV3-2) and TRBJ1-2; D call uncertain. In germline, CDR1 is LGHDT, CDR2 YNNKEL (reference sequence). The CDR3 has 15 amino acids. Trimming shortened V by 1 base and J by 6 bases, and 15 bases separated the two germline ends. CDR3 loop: CASSQALPSHDGYTF. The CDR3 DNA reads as TGTGCCAGCAGCCAAGCCCTCCCGTCTCACGATGGCTACACCTTC.

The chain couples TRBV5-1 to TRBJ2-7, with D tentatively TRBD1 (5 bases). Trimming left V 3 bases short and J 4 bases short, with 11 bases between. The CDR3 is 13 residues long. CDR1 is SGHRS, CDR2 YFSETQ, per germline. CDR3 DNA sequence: TGCGCCAGCAGCTGGACCAGGGAATACGAGCAGTACGTC. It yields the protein CASSWTREYEQYV.

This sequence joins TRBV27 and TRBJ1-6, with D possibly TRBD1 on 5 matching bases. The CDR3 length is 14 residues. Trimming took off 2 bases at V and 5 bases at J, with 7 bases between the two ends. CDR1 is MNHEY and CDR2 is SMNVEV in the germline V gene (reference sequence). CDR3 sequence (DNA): TGTGCCAGCAGTTTACGGGGGAATAATTCACCCCTCCACTTT. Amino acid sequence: CASSLRGNNSPLHF.

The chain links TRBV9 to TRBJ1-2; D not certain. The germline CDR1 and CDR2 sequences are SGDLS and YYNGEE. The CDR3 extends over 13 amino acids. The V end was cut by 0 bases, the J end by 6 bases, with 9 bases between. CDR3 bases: TGTGCCAGCAGCGTAGGAGAGAGGAATGGCTACACCTTC. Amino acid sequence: CASSVGERNGYTF.

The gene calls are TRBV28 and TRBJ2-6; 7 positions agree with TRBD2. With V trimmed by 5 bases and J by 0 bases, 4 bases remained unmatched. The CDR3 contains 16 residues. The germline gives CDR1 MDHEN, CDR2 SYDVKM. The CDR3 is CASSSGDSSGANVLTF. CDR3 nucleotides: TGTGCCAGCAGTAGCGGGGACTCCTCTGGGGCCAACGTCCTGACTTTC.

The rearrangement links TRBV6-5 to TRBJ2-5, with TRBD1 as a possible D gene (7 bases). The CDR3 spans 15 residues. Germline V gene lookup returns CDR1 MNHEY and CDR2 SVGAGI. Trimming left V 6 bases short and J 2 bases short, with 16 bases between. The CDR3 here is CASRGGGTAQETQYF. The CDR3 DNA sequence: TGTGCCAGCAGGGGTGGAGGGACAGCTCAAGAGACCCAGTACTTC.

The CDR3 DNA reads TGTGCCAGCGCCTCCGGGAGGGGGTGGTACGAGCAGTACTTC. Its translation is CASASGRGWYEQYF. The chain employs TRBV19 and TRBJ2-7; 8 bases fit TRBD2. Germline values: CDR1 LNHDA, CDR2 SQIVND (reference sequence). CDR3 length: 14 residues. Germline trimming cut 9 bases from V and 4 bases from J; bases unmatched to any gene: 11.

In nucleotides, the CDR3 is TGTGCCAGCAGCAGTCGACAGGGAGGTGGCTACACCTTC. Translation: CASSSRQGGGYTF. J is TRBJ1-2 and V is TRBV2; 7 positions match TRBD1. The J segment lost 7 bases and the V segment lost 6 bases, leaving 8 bases of the junction unmatched. The CDR3 spans 13 residues. In germline, CDR1 is SNHLY, CDR2 FYNNEI.

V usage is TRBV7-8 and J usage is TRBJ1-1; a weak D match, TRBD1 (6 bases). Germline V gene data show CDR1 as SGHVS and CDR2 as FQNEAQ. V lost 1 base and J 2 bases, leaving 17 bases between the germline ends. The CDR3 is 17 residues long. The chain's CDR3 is CASSLEGGLVSNTEAFF. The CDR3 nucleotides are TGTGCCAGCAGCTTAGAAGGGGGGCTAGTGTCAAACACTGAAGCTTTCTTT.

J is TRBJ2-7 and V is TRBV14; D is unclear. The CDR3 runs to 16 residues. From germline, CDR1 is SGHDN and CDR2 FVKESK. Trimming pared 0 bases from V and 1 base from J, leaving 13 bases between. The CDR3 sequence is CASSQEYGRSSYEQYF. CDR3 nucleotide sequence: TGTGCCAGCAGCCAAGAGTATGGAAGGAGTTCCTACGAGCAGTACTTC. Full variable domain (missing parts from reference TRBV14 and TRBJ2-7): EAGVTQFPSHSVIEKGQTVTLRCDPISGHDNLYWYRRVMGKEIKFLLHFVKESKQDESGMPNNRFLAERTGGTYSTLKVQPAELEDSGVYFCASSQEYGRSSYEQYFGPGTRLTVT.

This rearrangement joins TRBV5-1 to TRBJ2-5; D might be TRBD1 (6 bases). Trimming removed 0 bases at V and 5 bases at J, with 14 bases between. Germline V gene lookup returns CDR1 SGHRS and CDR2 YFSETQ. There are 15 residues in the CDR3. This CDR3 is CASSLGWGPFETQYF. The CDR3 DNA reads TGCGCCAGCAGCTTGGGTTGGGGGCCTTTCGAGACCCAGTACTTC. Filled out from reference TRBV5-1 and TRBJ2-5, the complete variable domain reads KAGVTQTPRYLIKTRGQQVTLSCSPISGHRSVSWYQQTPGQGLQFLFEYFSETQRNKGNFPGRFSGRQFSNSRSEMNVSTLELGDSALYLCASSLGWGPFETQYFGPGTRLLVL.

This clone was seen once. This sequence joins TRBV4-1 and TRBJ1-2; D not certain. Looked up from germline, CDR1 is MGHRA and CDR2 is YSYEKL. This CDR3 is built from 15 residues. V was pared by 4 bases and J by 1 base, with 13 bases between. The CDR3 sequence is CASSRVGGHNYGYTF. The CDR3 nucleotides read TGCGCCAGCAGCCGGGTGGGCGGGCATAACTATGGCTACACCTTC.

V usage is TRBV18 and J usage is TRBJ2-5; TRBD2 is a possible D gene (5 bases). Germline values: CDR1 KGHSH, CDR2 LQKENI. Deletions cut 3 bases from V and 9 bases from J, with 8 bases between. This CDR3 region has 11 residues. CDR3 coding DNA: TGTGCCAGCTCACCGGGCGGGTCCCAGTACTTC. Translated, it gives CASSPGGSQYF.

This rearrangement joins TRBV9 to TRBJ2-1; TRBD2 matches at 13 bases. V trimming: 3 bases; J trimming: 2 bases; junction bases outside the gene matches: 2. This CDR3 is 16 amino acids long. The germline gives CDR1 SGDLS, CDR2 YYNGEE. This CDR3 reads CASSGLAGGTYNEQFF. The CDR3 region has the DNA TGTGCCAGCAGCGGACTAGCGGGGGGCACCTACAATGAGCAGTTCTTC.

The CDR3 region is CASSPPPGWSSYEQYF. CDR3 nucleotides: TGTGCCAGCAGCCCACCCCCGGGGTGGAGCTCCTACGAGCAGTACTTC. V gene TRBV11-1 combines with J gene TRBJ2-7; maybe TRBD2 (5 bases). The CDR3 runs to 16 residues. Germline lookup yields CDR1 SGHAT and CDR2 FQDESV (reference sequence). V dropped 5 bases and J dropped 0 bases, with 17 bases sitting between them.

The CDR3 loop is CASSARGSGNTIYF. The CDR3 DNA sequence: TGTGCCAGCAGCGCTCGGGGCTCTGGAAACACCATATATTTT. The chain joins TRBV9 to TRBJ1-3, with no clear D. CDR1 is SGDLS, CDR2 YYNGEE, per germline. Trimming removed 3 bases at V and 0 bases at J, with 7 bases between. The CDR3 totals 14 residues.

CDR3 in amino acids: CASSQDQRDSGRGDGYTF. In DNA form, the CDR3 reads TGCGCCAGCAGCCAAGATCAGAGGGACAGCGGGAGAGGTGATGGCTACACCTTC. This chain joins TRBV4-1 and TRBJ1-2, with TRBD1 identical over 7 bases. J lost 6 bases, V lost 0 bases, and 16 bases had no gene match. Looked up from germline, CDR1 is MGHRA and CDR2 is YSYEKL. The CDR3 is 18 amino acids.

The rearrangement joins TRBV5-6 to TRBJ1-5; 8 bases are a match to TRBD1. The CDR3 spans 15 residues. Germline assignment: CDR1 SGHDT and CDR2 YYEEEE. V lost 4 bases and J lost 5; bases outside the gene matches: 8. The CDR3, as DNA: TGTGCCAGCAGCCTGGACAGGGCGCTTGATCAGCCCCAGCATTTT. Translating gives CASSLDRALDQPQHF.

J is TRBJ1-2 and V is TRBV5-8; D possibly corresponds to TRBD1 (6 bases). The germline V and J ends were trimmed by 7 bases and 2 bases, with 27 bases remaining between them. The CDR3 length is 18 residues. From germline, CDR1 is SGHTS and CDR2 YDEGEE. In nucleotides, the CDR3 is TGTGCCAGCCCACCGACGGGGGGCACCCGGTGGGGCAACTATGGCTACACCTTC. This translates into CASPPTGGTRWGNYGYTF. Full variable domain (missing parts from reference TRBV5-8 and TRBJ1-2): EAGVTQSPTHLIKTRGQQATLRCSPISGHTSVYWYQQALGLGLQFLLWYDEGEERNRGNFPPRFSGRQFPNYSSELNVNALELEDSALYLCASPPTGGTRWGNYGYTFGSGTRLTVV.

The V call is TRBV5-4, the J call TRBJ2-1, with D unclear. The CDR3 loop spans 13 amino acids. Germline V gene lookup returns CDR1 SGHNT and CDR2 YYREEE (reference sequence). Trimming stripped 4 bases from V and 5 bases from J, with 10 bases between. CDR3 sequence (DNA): TGTGCCAGCAGCGGCGATACTCACAATGAGCAGTTCTTC. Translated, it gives CASSGDTHNEQFF.

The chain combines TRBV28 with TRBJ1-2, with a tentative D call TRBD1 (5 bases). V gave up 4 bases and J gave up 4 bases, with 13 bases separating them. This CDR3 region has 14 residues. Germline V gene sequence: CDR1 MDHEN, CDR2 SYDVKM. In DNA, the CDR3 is TGTGCCAGCAGTTCCATAGACAGTCTCTATGGCTACACCTTC. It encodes CASSSIDSLYGYTF.

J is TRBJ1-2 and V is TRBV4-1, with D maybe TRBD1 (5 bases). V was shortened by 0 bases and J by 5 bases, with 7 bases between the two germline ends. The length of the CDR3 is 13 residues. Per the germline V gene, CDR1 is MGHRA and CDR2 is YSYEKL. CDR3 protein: CASSQDGGYGYTF. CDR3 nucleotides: TGCGCCAGCAGCCAAGATGGGGGTTATGGCTACACCTTC.